The clone carrying this T cell receptor (beta chain) showed up many times. Its antigen is unidentified. MiXCR was run by TCRdb on the reads, yielding one entry per CDR3 protein. The repertoire includes approximately 600,000 distinct CDR3 sequences, 40% of them detected once, and 48% sits in the top ten. The entry originates in a study of T cell repertoires in cytomegalovirus infection. For the study at large: Well-studied HLA-B-restricted epitopes and recently identified HLA-C-restricted epitopes of CMV were both used in the study.

Germline V lookup: CDR1 SGHAT, CDR2 FQNNGV. This CDR3 is 18 amino acids long. Germline trimming cut 0 bases from V and 3 bases from J; bases unmatched to any gene: 12. Study-wide results and limits: Ex vivo, HLA-C-restricted CMV-specific TCR beta clonotypes prevailed over the rest of the response.

The sequenced sample was cultured PBMCs, obtained from culture after CMV antigen stimulation. The gene calls are TRBV11-2 and TRBJ2-3, with 7 bases aligning to TRBD1. The sequence derives from a human donor in good health (CMV status not recorded). Some clones in this sample may be carry-over from other donors' samples. The CDR3 coding sequence is TGTGCCAGCAGCTTAGATTTTTGGTCGGGACAGAGTACAGATACGCAGTATTTT. This codes for CASSLDFWSGQSTDTQYF.